Listed below are T cell receptor beta chains from one sample, sequenced in a study of metastatic and nonmetastatic thyroid tumors. TCRdb re-called clones via MiXCR from the PCR reads. The sample lists about 39,000 clones; about 16% were seen once. The sequenced sample consisted of blood. The source is a female donor with papillary thyroid cancer or a benign thyroid nodule (not recorded which). Some clones in this sample may be carry-over from other donors' samples. CDR3s include the opening cysteine and the closing phenylalanine or tryptophan. D genes are given only for firm matches. Where a row states a size, it is once, few, many or the class of an expanded clone; other rows omit it.

>TRBJ1-3|few|TRBV6-5|.|15
TGTGCCATCAGTTACTCGGCGGGACCAGTAAACACCATATATTTT
CAISYSAGPVNTIYF
>TRBJ2-2|many|TRBV10-3|.|13
TGTGCCATCACCCAGAACGATGCCGGGGGGCTGTTTTTT
CAITQNDAGGLFF
>TRBJ1-2|many|TRBV20-1|TRBD1|14
TGCAGTGCTAGAGATGAGGGGGCGAACTATGGCTACACCTTC
CSARDEGANYGYTF
>TRBJ1-1|.|TRBV20-1|.|12
TGCAGTGCCCTCAGTGGGGAAACTGAAGCTTTCTTT
CSALSGETEAFF
>TRBJ1-1|many|TRBV28|.|13
TGTGCCAGCAGTTTTAGTGATCGGGCTGAAGCTTTCTTT
CASSFSDRAEAFF
>TRBJ2-5|many|TRBV18|TRBD2|15
TGTGCCAGCTCACCCACACGGGAGGCCCTTCAGACCCAGTACTTC
CASSPTREALQTQYF
>TRBJ1-5|many|TRBV4-1|TRBD1|14
TGCGCCAGCAGCCGGGACAGTGATAATCAGCCCCAGCATTTT
CASSRDSDNQPQHF
>TRBJ2-1|many|TRBV28|TRBD2|15
TGTGCCAGCAGACGGGAGACTAGCGGGAGGGATGAGCAGTTCTTC
CASRRETSGRDEQFF
>TRBJ2-5|many|TRBV7-9|.|13
TGTGCCAGCGTGGGCCTTGGGGGGGAGACCCAGTACTTC
CASVGLGGETQYF
>TRBJ2-7|.|TRBV7-6|.|15
TGTGCCAGCAGCTTAGATATCGACAGCTCCTACGAGCAGTACTTC
CASSLDIDSSYEQYF
>TRBJ2-3|many|TRBV5-1|.|12
TGCGCCAGCAGCTTACTAGCAGATACGCAGTATTTT
CASSLLADTQYF
>TRBJ2-5|many|TRBV19|.|14
TGTGCCAGTAGTTCCGGGGCCCCCCAAGAGACCCAGTACTTC
CASSSGAPQETQYF
>TRBJ2-5|many|TRBV30|.|14
TGTGCCTGGAGTGTAAGGCTGGGAGGAGAGACCCAGTACTTC
CAWSVRLGGETQYF
>TRBJ2-3|few|TRBV27|.|17
TGTGCCAGCAGTTTCCTCTCAACCGGGACGAACACAGATACGCAGTATTTT
CASSFLSTGTNTDTQYF
>TRBJ2-7|many|TRBV5-1|TRBD2|14
TGCGCCAGCAGCCCAGCGGGAGGGGCCTACGAGCAGTACTTC
CASSPAGGAYEQYF
>TRBJ1-4|many|TRBV5-1|TRBD1|14
TGCGCCAGCAGCCTCGGGACAGGGGTTGAAAAACTGTTTTTT
CASSLGTGVEKLFF
>TRBJ1-1|many|TRBV6-1|.|13
TGTGCCAGCAGTCCCCAGGGAAGCACTGAAGCTTTCTTT
CASSPQGSTEAFF
>TRBJ2-2|few|TRBV28|.|18
TGTGCCAGCAGACCAGATCTTCTAGCTGGAGGTTGCACCGGGGAGCTGTTTTTT
CASRPDLLAGGCTGELFF
>TRBJ1-4|many|TRBV6-1|.|11
TGTGTCACGACGACTAATGAAAAACTGTTTTTT
CVTTTNEKLFF
>TRBJ1-2|many|TRBV27|.|13
TGTGCCAGCAGTTTCACCGGAGGCTATGGCTACACCTTC
CASSFTGGYGYTF
>TRBJ2-2|.|TRBV30|.|13
TGTGCCTGGAGTGTAGGTTTCACCGGGGAGCTGTTTTTT
CAWSVGFTGELFF
>TRBJ2-3|many|TRBV2|.|12
TGTGCCAGCATAGACTTCACAGATACGCAGTATTTT
CASIDFTDTQYF
>TRBJ1-3|many|TRBV29-1|.|15
TGCAGCGTTGATGAGGGCAGTTTCTCTGGAAACACCATATATTTT
CSVDEGSFSGNTIYF
>TRBJ2-3|many|TRBV20-1|TRBD1|14
TGCAGACCACCAGGGGGATATGGCACAGATACGCAGTATTTT
CRPPGGYGTDTQYF
>TRBJ2-7|many|TRBV28|.|12
TGTGCCAGCAGTTTTTTAAGGGACGAGCAGTACTTC
CASSFLRDEQYF
>TRBJ1-4|many|TRBV12-3/TRBV12-4|.|12
TGTGCCAGCAGTTTAGGACGGGAAAAACTGTTTTTT
CASSLGREKLFF
>TRBJ2-4|many|TRBV27|TRBD1|13
TGTGCCAGCAGCACACGGGACAGGAACATTCAGTACTTC
CASSTRDRNIQYF
>TRBJ1-1|many|TRBV20-1|.|13
TGCAGTGCTAGAGGACACCCGAACACTGAAGCTTTCTTT
CSARGHPNTEAFF
>TRBJ2-1|many|TRBV12-3/TRBV12-4|TRBD1|15
TGTGCCACCCGCCCGGGGGCAGGGGGCAACAATGAGCAGTTCTTC
CATRPGAGGNNEQFF
>TRBJ2-2|many|TRBV2|.|14
TGTGCCAGCATTAGAGGCCCCAACACCGGGGAGCTGTTTTTT
CASIRGPNTGELFF
>TRBJ2-3|few|TRBV2|.|15
TGTGCCAGCACTCGACTAGTAGTCGGGGCAGATACGCAGTATTTT
CASTRLVVGADTQYF
>TRBJ1-2|many|TRBV7-6|.|15
TGTGCCAGCAGCCCCGCGGACGGGTTAAGCTATGGCTACACCTTC
CASSPADGLSYGYTF
>TRBJ2-2|.|TRBV7-3|.|14
TGTGCCCGCAGCCCACAGGGTTCCACCTGGGAGCTGTTTTTT
CARSPQGSTWELFF
>TRBJ1-3|many|TRBV5-1|TRBD1|16
TGCGCCAGCAGCTTAGCCGGGACAGGGGATGGAAACACCATATATTTT
CASSLAGTGDGNTIYF
>TRBJ2-6|many|TRBV4-2|.|16
TGTGCCAGCAGCCAGGGGGTGGGGGCTGGGGCCAACGTCCTGACTTTC
CASSQGVGAGANVLTF
>TRBJ1-5|many|TRBV10-3|.|14
TGTGCCATCAGTGACAGGCTGGAGAATCAGCCCCAGCATTTT
CAISDRLENQPQHF
>TRBJ1-4|many|TRBV28|TRBD1|13
TGTGCCAGCAGTCCGCCATACCAGGGGGGGTTCACTTTT
CASSPPYQGGFTF
>TRBJ1-5|many|TRBV7-2|.|14
TGTGCCAGCAGCCAGGGACACCCCAATCAGCCCCAGCATTTT
CASSQGHPNQPQHF
>TRBJ2-7|many|TRBV5-1|.|14
TGCGCCAGCAGCTTGGGGCAGGACTCCTACGAGCAGTACTTC
CASSLGQDSYEQYF
>TRBJ1-6|many|TRBV5-4|TRBD1|14
TGTGCCAGCAGCTGGGGCGACAGGGGTTCACCCCTCCACTTT
CASSWGDRGSPLHF
>TRBJ1-2|many|TRBV7-6|.|14
TGTGCCATAGGATCCGTCGGGGCAGACTATGGCTACACCTTC
CAIGSVGADYGYTF
>TRBJ2-6|many|TRBV20-1|TRBD1|17
TGCAGTGCTAAGAGGGGACAGGGACAATCTGGGGCCAACGTCCTGACTTTC
CSAKRGQGQSGANVLTF
>TRBJ1-4|many|TRBV5-1|TRBD1|15
TGCGCCAGCAGCTTGCGGACAGGGGTACCTGAAAAACTGTTTTTT
CASSLRTGVPEKLFF
>TRBJ2-7|many|TRBV28|.|13
TGTGCCAGCAGTTTAGTGGGGGCCTACGAGCAGTACTTC
CASSLVGAYEQYF
>TRBJ2-1|many|TRBV6-1|TRBD2|15
TGTGCCAGCAGTTTCGGACTAGCGCCTTACAATGAGCAGTTCTTC
CASSFGLAPYNEQFF
>TRBJ1-1|many|TRBV28|.|15
TGTGCCAGCAGTTTATGGGGGGCGATCAGGAATGAAGCTTTCTTT
CASSLWGAIRNEAFF
>TRBJ1-5|.|TRBV7-8|TRBD1|16
TGTGCCAGCAGCTTAGATGGGACAGGGACGGGGCAGCCCCAGCATTTT
CASSLDGTGTGQPQHF
>TRBJ2-1|many|TRBV5-8|.|13
TGTGCCAGCAGTACCGGGACCCACAATGAGCAGTTCTTC
CASSTGTHNEQFF
>TRBJ1-6|many|TRBV2|.|17
TGTGCCAGCAGTCCCCCGAGGGGGGCCTCCTATAATTCACCCCTCCACTTT
CASSPPRGASYNSPLHF
>TRBJ1-3|many|TRBV13|TRBD1|19
TGTGCCAGCAGCTTACAGGACAGGGTACCCCATAGCTCTGGAAACACCATATATTTT
CASSLQDRVPHSSGNTIYF
>TRBJ2-2|many|TRBV27|TRBD2|15
TGTGCCAGCAGATCGACTAGCGGGAGTAAGGGGGAGCTGTTTTTT
CASRSTSGSKGELFF
>TRBJ1-1|.|TRBV5-4|.|13
TGTGCCAGCAGTCGCACAGAAAACACTGAAGCTTTCTTT
CASSRTENTEAFF
>TRBJ1-4|many|TRBV28|.|17
TGTGCCAGCAGTTTAATGGCAGGCCTAGGAACTAATGAAAAACTGTTTTTT
CASSLMAGLGTNEKLFF
>TRBJ1-4|.|TRBV7-8|.|14
TGTGCCAGCAGCTTGGGGTTGAGTAATGAAAAACTGTTTTTT
CASSLGLSNEKLFF
>TRBJ2-1|many|TRBV6-2/TRBV6-3|.|17
TGTGCCAGCAGTTACTCGCCTTCTTGGGGATTATACAATGAGCAGTTCTTC
CASSYSPSWGLYNEQFF